Each of the 2 T cell receptor beta chains below was sequenced from the same sample in a study of vaccination effects on CD4 cells after COVID-19. Subsequent to a culture period of about ten days, CD4+ T cells were isolated. No antigens are known for them. TCRdb keeps only in-frame clones here, not all; method: immunoSEQ multiplex PCR. The sample has around 37,000 clones; 60% to 75% are singletons. Sequenced here: CD4+ T cells from PBMCs cultured without peptide, sampled before COVID-19 vaccination. The receptors derive from a human donor who received a COVID-19 vaccine.

The CDR3 nucleotides read TGTGCCAGCTCCCTATTGACAGGCTTGGATGGTGAAGCTTTCTTT. Translating it yields CASSLLTGLDGEAFF. V gene TRBV18 combines with J gene TRBJ1-1; maybe TRBD1 (6 bases). The germline V gene has CDR1 KGHSH and CDR2 LQKENI. This CDR3 comprises 15 residues. With 6 bases removed from V and 7 bases from J, the gap between germline ends came to 21 bases.

J is TRBJ2-5 and V is TRBV3-1 (or the pseudogene TRBV3-2), with D unclear. This CDR3 is built from 13 residues. V shed 1 base and J shed 1 base, with 4 bases lying between them. Germline V gene lookup returns CDR1 LGHDT and CDR2 YNNKEL (reference sequence). The CDR3 bases are TGTGCCAGCAGCCAAGGACGCCAAGAGACCCAGTACTTC. Amino acid sequence: CASSQGRQETQYF.